The 4 T cell receptor beta chains below were found in one sample sequenced in a study of T cell clonality in common variable immunodeficiency. The method was immunoSEQ multiplex PCR; TCRdb's version includes in-frame clones alone and lacks a portion of them. The sample shows about 60,000 clones, none of them appearing just once. What was sequenced was peripheral blood mononuclear cells. These receptors all stem from a person between 18 and 69 years old in good health.

The table lists this clone with many counts. A junction boundary mismatches the germline segment, possibly from a read error. The CDR3 end falls 3 residues outside the read, so it is completed with the germline J gene. The rearrangement links TRBV4-2 to TRBJ2-2; TRBD2 is a possible D gene (5 bases). The CDR3 contains 14 residues. Germline CDR1 reads LGHNA; CDR2 reads YNFKEQ. The covered CDR3 bases are TGCGCCAGCAGTCGGGGAAGCAACACCGGGGAG. Translated: CASSRGSNTGE. The entire CDR3 sequence reads CASSRGSNTGELFF.

This clone was detected ten times or more. CDR3 DNA, as far as it was read: TGTGCCAGCAGCCAAATTGGTGGAGCGACTAGCGGCTCCTACGAG. Its protein product is CASSQIGGATSGSYE. The full CDR3 reads CASSQIGGATSGSYEQYF. The V gene is TRBV14, the J gene TRBJ2-7, with TRBD2 matching over 9 bases. The read halts 3 residues ahead of the CDR3 end, with the missing end drawn from the germline J gene. The germline gives CDR1 SGHDN, CDR2 FVKESK. The CDR3 has 18 residues. Germline trimming cut 2 bases from V and 0 bases from J; bases unmatched to any gene: 11.

At least ten counts were recorded for this clone. The sequence runs out 3 residues before the end of the CDR3; the remainder is reconstructed from the germline J gene. The chain recombines TRBV30 with TRBJ2-1; the match to TRBD1 covers 9 bases. Trimming removed 5 bases from V and 7 bases from J; junction bases left unmatched: 6. This CDR3 comprises 13 residues. Germline CDR1 GTSNPN, CDR2 SVGIG (reference sequence). CDR3 residues: CAWAGTGSNEQFF. The CDR3 DNA, read in part, is TGTGCCTGGGCCGGGACAGGGTCTAATGAG.

In its sample, this clone was seen many times. The read finishes 3 residues shy of the CDR3 end, and the germline J gene is used to complete it. V and J are TRBV2 and TRBJ1-1, with D hard to call. The CDR3 length is 13 residues. With 6 bases removed from V and 2 bases from J, the gap between germline ends came to 10 bases. Per the germline V gene, CDR1 is SNHLY and CDR2 is FYNNEI. The CDR3 loop is CASSVSGNTEAFF. Partial CDR3 DNA: TGTGCCAGCAGCGTATCAGGTAACACTGAA.